This TCR beta chain comes out of a study of beta chain features in type 1 diabetes. The study's findings and limits: Although PCR might favor shorter templates, it would do so equally in patients and controls. Patients' naive, central memory and Treg TCRB repertoires seemed closer to one another than those of healthy donors. Among patients with Type 1 diabetes, TCRB CDR3s were moderately but significantly shorter in every one of the four CD4+ subsets. Cells carrying high TCR expression could end up over-represented when cDNA is sequenced.

Only a few counts were recorded for this clone. What it recognizes is unknown. TCRB transcripts that were expressed got sequenced, as all of the isolated RNA had been reverse transcribed. Repertoires were generated with immunoSEQ multiplex PCR, while TCRdb's copy carries only in-frame clones and drops some. Of some 330,000 clones in the sample, 10% to 15% are singletons; the top ten hold about 0.01%. V was clipped by 0 bases and J by 4 bases, with 13 bases between them. The CDR3 covers 15 residues. Germline CDR1 reads SGHRS; CDR2 reads YFSETQ. This receptor was identified in a woman aged 18-29 years with type 1 diabetes. The chain has TRBV5-1 and TRBJ1-1; D call uncertain. The source material was naive CD4+ T cells from blood. The CDR3 loop is CASSLDMELGTEAFF. The CDR3 DNA reads as TGCGCCAGCAGCTTGGACATGGAGTTGGGCACTGAAGCTTTCTTT.